The TCR beta chain under discussion was sequenced for a study of CD8+ T cells in alopecia areata. This clone was observed a single time. Extracted from the samples, RNA was reverse transcribed into cDNA to serve as the sequencing template. Sequencing was performed with immunoSEQ multiplex PCR; in TCRdb, only in-frame clones are kept and a portion is missing. The table shows 150,000 to 200,000 clones, with approximately 70% occurring only once. This TCR derives from a human donor with alopecia areata. Here the sequenced sample was CD8+ T cells sorted from blood, taken at week 0.

CDR3 DNA sequence: TGCGCCAGCAGCCAAGATCCGGGCAGGGGGAATAATTCACCCCTCCACTTT. It yields the protein CASSQDPGRGNNSPLHF. J is TRBJ1-6 and V is TRBV4-1; 7 nucleotides match TRBD1. V trimming: 0 bases; J trimming: 5 bases; junction bases outside the gene matches: 7. CDR3 length equals 17 residues. CDR1 is MGHRA, CDR2 YSYEKL, per germline.